This entry lists 6 T cell receptor beta chains sequenced from one sample in a study of beta chain features in type 1 diabetes. The isolated RNA, all of it, was reverse transcribed, so expressed TCRB transcripts were what got sequenced. Clones were sequenced by immunoSEQ multiplex PCR, and TCRdb holds only the in-frame ones, with some missing. The sample includes around 400,000 clones, about 14% of them seen just once. Source material: naive CD4+ T cells from blood. The receptor source for this set is a woman aged 18-29 years in good health.

In this sample, this clone turned up a few times. The chain combines TRBV29-1 with TRBJ2-3; D unresolved. V was trimmed by 3 bases and J by 0 bases, leaving 7 bases between them. Germline assignment: CDR1 SQVTM and CDR2 ANQGSEA. There are 13 residues in the CDR3. The CDR3 here is CSVDRHSTDTQYF. The CDR3 DNA is TGCAGCGTTGACAGACATAGCACAGATACGCAGTATTTT.

J is TRBJ2-1 and V is TRBV19; TRBD1 is a possible D gene (6 bases). Trimming shortened V by 7 bases and J by 7 bases, and 23 bases separated the two germline ends. The length of the CDR3 is 16 residues. The V gene's germline CDR1 is LNHDA and CDR2 SQIVND (reference sequence). The CDR3 bases are TGTGCCAGTACCGATATTACAGGGTCGCGTAGGAATGAGCAGTTCTTC. It specifies CASTDITGSRRNEQFF.

This clone was observed a handful of times. The chain links TRBV5-1 to TRBJ2-7; 10 nucleotides line up with TRBD1. Germline V gene data show CDR1 as SGHRS and CDR2 as YFSETQ. V shed 4 bases and J 7 bases; nucleotides not matched to a gene: 8. There are 14 residues in the CDR3. The chain's CDR3 is CASSDGTGVWEQYF. For the CDR3, the DNA is TGCGCCAGCAGCGACGGGACAGGGGTTTGGGAGCAGTACTTC.

The genes are TRBV6-5 and TRBJ2-3, with D unresolved. Germline assignment: CDR1 MNHEY and CDR2 SVGAGI. V shed 6 bases and J shed 5 bases, with 9 bases lying between them. This CDR3 contains 12 residues. CDR3 in DNA: TGTGCCAGCAGCCCCACTGAAGATACGCAGTATTTT. It codes for CASSPTEDTQYF.

V and J are TRBV4-2 and TRBJ2-1, with D possibly being TRBD2 (6 bases). CDR1 is LGHNA and CDR2 is YNFKEQ in the germline V gene. Trimming left V 0 bases short and J 2 bases short, with 14 bases between. The CDR3 has 17 residues. The DNA for the CDR3 is TGTGCCAGCAGCCAAGATCTACGGGACTGGACCTACAATGAGCAGTTCTTC. Translation: CASSQDLRDWTYNEQFF.

This clone has a handful of counts. The chain is built from TRBV7-3 and TRBJ2-1; 7 bases agree with TRBD1. CDR1 and CDR2 from the germline V gene are SGHTA and FQGTGA. With 5 bases clipped from V and 6 bases from J, the junction kept 7 bases outside the gene matches. The CDR3 runs to 14 residues. This CDR3 is CASSPRQGPNEQFF. CDR3 nucleotide sequence: TGTGCCAGCAGCCCCCGACAGGGACCCAATGAGCAGTTCTTC.